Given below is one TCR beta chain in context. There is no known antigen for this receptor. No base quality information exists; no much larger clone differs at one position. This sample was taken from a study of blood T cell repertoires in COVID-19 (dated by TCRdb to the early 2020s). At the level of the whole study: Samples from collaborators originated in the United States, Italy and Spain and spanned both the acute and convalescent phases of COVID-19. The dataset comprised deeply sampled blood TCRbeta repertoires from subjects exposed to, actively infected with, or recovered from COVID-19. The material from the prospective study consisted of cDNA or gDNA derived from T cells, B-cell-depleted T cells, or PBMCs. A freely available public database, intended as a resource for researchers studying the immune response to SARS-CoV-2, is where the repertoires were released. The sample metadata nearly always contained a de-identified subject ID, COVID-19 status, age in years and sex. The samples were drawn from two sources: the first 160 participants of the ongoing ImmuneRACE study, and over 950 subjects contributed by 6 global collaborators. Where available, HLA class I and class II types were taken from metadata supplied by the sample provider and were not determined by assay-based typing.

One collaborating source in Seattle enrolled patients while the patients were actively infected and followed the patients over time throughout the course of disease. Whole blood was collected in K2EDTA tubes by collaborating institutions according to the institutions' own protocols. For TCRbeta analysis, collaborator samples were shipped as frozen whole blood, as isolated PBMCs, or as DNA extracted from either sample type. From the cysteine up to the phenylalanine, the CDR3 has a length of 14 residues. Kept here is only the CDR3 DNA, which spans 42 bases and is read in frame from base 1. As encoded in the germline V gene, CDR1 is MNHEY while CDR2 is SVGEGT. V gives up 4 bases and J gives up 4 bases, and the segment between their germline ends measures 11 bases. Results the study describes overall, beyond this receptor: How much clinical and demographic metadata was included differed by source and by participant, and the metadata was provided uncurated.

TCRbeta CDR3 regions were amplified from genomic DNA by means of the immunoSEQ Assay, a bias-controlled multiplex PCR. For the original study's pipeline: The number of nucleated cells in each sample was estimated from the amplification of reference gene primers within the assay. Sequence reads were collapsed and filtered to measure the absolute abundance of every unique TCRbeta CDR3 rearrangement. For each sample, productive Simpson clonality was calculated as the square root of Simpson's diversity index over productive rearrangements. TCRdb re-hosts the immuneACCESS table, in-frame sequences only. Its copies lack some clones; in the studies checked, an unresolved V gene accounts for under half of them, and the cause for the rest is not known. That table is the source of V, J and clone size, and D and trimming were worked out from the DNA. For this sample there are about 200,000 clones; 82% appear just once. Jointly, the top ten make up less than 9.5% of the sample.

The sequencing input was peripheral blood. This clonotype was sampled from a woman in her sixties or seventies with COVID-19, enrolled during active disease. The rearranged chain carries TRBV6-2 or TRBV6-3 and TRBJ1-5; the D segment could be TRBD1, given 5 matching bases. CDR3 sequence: CASSFSGPNQPQHF. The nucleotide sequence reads TGTGCCAGCAGTTTTTCAGGGCCTAATCAGCCCCAGCATTTT.